This entry lists 32 T cell receptor beta chains sequenced from one sample in a study of post-analysis software for immune sequencing data. Study observations and caveats: TRBV5-6, TRBV5-1 and TRBV20-1 were among 4 or 5 TRBV segments more frequent in patients than controls.

The antigens of these receptors remain unknown. Unique molecular identifiers had been added to the TCR beta cDNA libraries. TCRdb re-called the PCR reads through MiXCR, storing one row per CDR3 protein. The sample consists of a few hundred thousand distinct CDR3 sequences, about a third of them appearing once. The sequencing input was blood. The origin of the receptors is a girl aged 2-17 years with multiple sclerosis.

This clonotype has more than one count but fewer than ten. This sequence joins TRBV5-1 and TRBJ2-5; no clear D. With 3 bases removed from V and 3 bases from J, the gap between germline ends came to 15 bases. CDR3 size: 15 residues. Germline values: CDR1 SGHRS, CDR2 YFSETQ. CDR3 nucleotides: TGCGCCAGCAGCTCCCGCTCCCCGACTGAAGAGACCCAGTACTTC. Amino acid sequence: CASSSRSPTEETQYF. Full variable domain (missing parts from reference TRBV5-1 and TRBJ2-5): KAGVTQTPRYLIKTRGQQVTLSCSPISGHRSVSWYQQTPGQGLQFLFEYFSETQRNKGNFPGRFSGRQFSNSRSEMNVSTLELGDSALYLCASSSRSPTEETQYFGPGTRLLVL.

This clonotype was counted only a few times. The chain combines TRBV5-1 with TRBJ1-4, with D possibly being TRBD1 (6 bases). CDR1 and CDR2 from the germline V gene are SGHRS and YFSETQ. The CDR3 covers 16 residues. V lost 1 base and J lost 8, with 18 bases in between. CDR3 DNA: TGCGCCAGCAGCTTGACAGGGAAGGACTCGATGGAAAAACTGTTTTTT. Protein sequence: CASSLTGKDSMEKLFF.

The V call is TRBV20-1, the J call TRBJ2-3; D is perhaps TRBD2 (6 bases). V was clipped by 2 bases and J by 0 bases, with 9 bases between them. The germline gives CDR1 DFQATT, CDR2 SNEGSKA (reference sequence). The CDR3 totals 14 residues. CDR3 residues: CSARFSGSTDTQYF. The CDR3 DNA reads TGCAGTGCTAGATTTAGCGGAAGCACAGATACGCAGTATTTT.

The chain is built from TRBV12-3 or TRBV12-4 and TRBJ2-3; possibly TRBD1 for D (6 bases). V shed 7 bases and J shed 4 bases, with 9 bases lying between them. The CDR3 is 12 residues long. CDR3 coding DNA: TGTGCCAGCAACCACAGGGCAGATACGCAGTATTTT. Amino acid sequence: CASNHRADTQYF.

CDR3 in amino acids: CASTTGRATSGGHYYEQYF. As DNA, the CDR3 is TGTGCCAGCACCACGGGTAGGGCGACTAGCGGGGGGCACTACTACGAGCAGTACTTC. This sequence joins TRBV6-2 or TRBV6-3 and TRBJ2-7; 13 bases are a match to TRBD2. The germline gives CDR1 MNHEY, CDR2 SVGEGT. This CDR3 comprises 19 residues. V lost 7 bases to trimming and J lost 3 bases; unmatched junction nucleotides: 18.

There are a few counts of this clonotype. The chain couples TRBV6-5 to TRBJ2-4, with 8 nucleotides matching TRBD2. The CDR3 is made up of 15 amino acids. The V segment lost 6 bases and the J segment 7 bases; nucleotides outside the gene matches: 11. Germline assignment: CDR1 MNHEY and CDR2 SVGAGI. In DNA, the CDR3 is TGTGCCAGCAGCCCCACGGGGGGGGTGAGGAACATTCAGTACTTC. Its translation is CASSPTGGVRNIQYF.

The chain combines TRBV27 with TRBJ2-7, with 10 bases fitting TRBD2. Germline V gene sequence: CDR1 MNHEY, CDR2 SMNVEV (reference sequence). CDR3 length: 14 residues. Trimming removed 5 bases from V and 4 bases from J; junction bases left unmatched: 5. CDR3 in amino acids: CASSPSGGIYEQYF. CDR3 in DNA: TGTGCCAGCAGTCCTAGCGGGGGCATTTACGAGCAGTACTTC.

Only a few counts were recorded for this clonotype. The V and J genes are TRBV10-2 and TRBJ1-1; D ambiguous. The CDR3 extends over 14 amino acids. The germline gives CDR1 WSHSY, CDR2 SAAADI. Trimming stripped 6 bases from V and 2 bases from J, with 13 bases between. This CDR3 reads CASRGPTRNTEAFF. The CDR3 coding sequence is TGCGCCAGCAGAGGTCCAACCCGTAACACTGAAGCTTTCTTT.

The V gene is TRBV20-1, the J gene TRBJ1-6, with TRBD1 matching over 7 bases. CDR3 size: 15 residues. Germline V gives CDR1 DFQATT, CDR2 SNEGSKA (reference sequence). V shed 2 bases and J 2 bases; nucleotides not matched to a gene: 3. CDR3 loop: CSARLQGTYNSPLHF. The DNA for the CDR3 is TGCAGTGCTAGATTACAGGGGACCTATAATTCACCCCTCCACTTT.

In its sample, this clonotype was seen a few times. J is TRBJ1-2 and V is TRBV6-1; 9 nucleotides align to TRBD1. CDR3 length: 14 amino acids. Germline V CDR1 and CDR2: MNHNS, SASEGT. J gave up 6 bases and V 7 bases, and 9 bases lay outside the gene matches. CDR3 region: CASTPGQGFHGYTF. CDR3 nucleotides: TGTGCCAGCACCCCGGGACAGGGTTTTCATGGCTACACCTTC.

A few counts support this clonotype. The chain uses TRBV6-1 and TRBJ2-1; TRBD1 is a possible D gene (6 bases). The germline V gene encodes CDR1 MNHNS and CDR2 SASEGT. The V end was cut by 1 base, the J end by 14 bases, with 15 bases between. The length of the CDR3 is 13 residues. The DNA for the CDR3 is TGTGCCAGCAGTGAAGTTATCGGACAGCTCAAGTTCTTC. This encodes CASSEVIGQLKFF.

The CDR3 DNA sequence: TGTGCCAGCAGTGGTGCAGCAGTACCTCTGGAGACCCAGTACTTC. Residues: CASSGAAVPLETQYF. This chain links TRBV6-2 or TRBV6-3 with TRBJ2-5; the D is unclear. V was cut by 5 bases and J by 5 bases, with 18 bases left in between. CDR1 and CDR2 from the germline V gene are MNHEY and SVGEGT. There are 15 residues in the CDR3.

The gene calls are TRBV25-1 and TRBJ1-4; D unresolved. Germline V gene lookup returns CDR1 MGHDK and CDR2 SYGVNS. V was clipped by 1 base and J by 12 bases, with 15 bases between them. This CDR3 has 14 residues. CDR3 region: CASSEFPAGMQLFF. CDR3 coding DNA: TGTGCCAGCAGTGAATTTCCGGCGGGGATGCAACTGTTTTTT.

The chain carries TRBV12-3 or TRBV12-4 and TRBJ1-2; TRBD1 aligns across 7 bases. The CDR3 sequence is 13 residues long. Unmatched junction bases numbered 8, after V lost 5 bases and J lost 8 bases. The CDR3 sequence is CASSTQGRQGYTF. In DNA, the CDR3 is TGTGCCAGCAGTACACAGGGGCGCCAAGGCTACACCTTC.

Only a few counts were recorded for this clonotype. The CDR3: CASSWGLAPTWQFF. CDR3 DNA sequence: TGTGCCAGCAGCTGGGGACTAGCCCCTACTTGGCAGTTCTTC. The chain carries TRBV7-2 and TRBJ2-1; TRBD2 matches at 9 bases. This CDR3 region has 14 residues. CDR1 SGHTA and CDR2 FQGNSA come from the germline V gene. The ends lost 4 bases at V and 12 bases at J; junction bases unmatched: 10.

In its sample, this clonotype was seen a few times. This sequence joins TRBV20-1 and TRBJ2-7; D remains unclear. Germline V gene data show CDR1 as DFQATT and CDR2 as SNEGSKA (reference sequence). V lost 0 bases and J 4 bases, leaving 7 bases between the germline ends. There are 12 residues in the CDR3. The CDR3 DNA reads as TGCAGTGCTAGAGATGTGGGTTACGAGCAGTACTTC. Its protein product is CSARDVGYEQYF.

V usage is TRBV20-1 and J usage is TRBJ1-1, with 11 bases lining up with TRBD1. CDR3 length: 14 amino acids. From germline, CDR1 is DFQATT and CDR2 SNEGSKA (reference sequence). Losses at the gene ends were 3 bases for V and 5 bases for J; bases not matched to a gene: 5. In DNA, the CDR3 is TGCAGTGCTAGTCCCGGGACAGGGGGGACTGAAGCTTTCTTT. The encoded protein is CSASPGTGGTEAFF.

A note on this clonotype: Germline and junction disagree at one end, which may indicate a read error. The chain is built from TRBV6-5 and TRBJ2-7, with unresolved D. The CDR3 covers 14 residues. CDR1 is MNHEY and CDR2 is SVGAGI in the germline V gene. In DNA, the CDR3 is TGTGCCAGCACCCGGTCGGTGGCGACCTACGGGCAGTACTTC. Its protein product is CASTRSVATYGQYF.

The chain links TRBV6-1 to TRBJ2-5; possibly TRBD2 for D (5 bases). V was trimmed by 0 bases and J by 1 base, leaving 15 bases between them. The CDR3 sequence is 17 residues long. Germline V CDR1 and CDR2: MNHNS, SASEGT. CDR3 residues: CASSEASLTGVQETQYF. The CDR3 coding sequence is TGTGCCAGCAGTGAAGCTTCCCTTACCGGGGTCCAAGAGACCCAGTACTTC.

The rearrangement joins TRBV27 to TRBJ2-3; a weak D match, TRBD2 (7 bases). Trimming left V 4 bases short and J 8 bases short, with 22 bases between. Germline V gene lookup returns CDR1 MNHEY and CDR2 SMNVEV (reference sequence). CDR3 length: 16 residues. The DNA of the CDR3 is TGTGCCAGCAGTTCCCGGCGGGGGCCTGGGGGGCTTACGCAGTATTTT. Translating it yields CASSSRRGPGGLTQYF.

J is TRBJ2-3 and V is TRBV10-1; 11 nucleotides match TRBD2. V lost 2 bases and J lost 2; bases outside the gene matches: 12. Germline values: CDR1 WNHNN, CDR2 SYGVQD (reference sequence). The CDR3 is 19 residues long. This chain's CDR3 is CASSELVTSGESHTDTQYF. CDR3 DNA: TGCGCCAGCAGTGAGCTCGTGACTAGCGGGGAGTCCCACACAGATACGCAGTATTTT.

This clonotype occurred a few times. The J gene is TRBJ2-7, the V gene TRBV5-1; TRBD1 matches at 7 bases. CDR3 length: 14 residues. The junction had 6 bases not matched to a gene; V was cut back by 4 bases and J by 2 bases. CDR1 SGHRS and CDR2 YFSETQ come from the germline V gene. For the CDR3, the DNA is TGCGCCAGCAGCCGTCTCGGACAGGCCTACGAGCAGTACTTC. Protein product: CASSRLGQAYEQYF.

This clonotype has ten or more counts. V is TRBV20-1 and J is TRBJ2-4, with D perhaps TRBD2 (5 bases). CDR1 DFQATT and CDR2 SNEGSKA come from the germline V gene (reference sequence). This CDR3 region has 15 residues. V was shortened by 5 bases and J by 3 bases, with 17 bases between the two germline ends. The CDR3, as DNA: TGCAGTGCTGGAGGCTCAGCGGTCTTCAAAAACATTCAGTACTTC. Translated, it gives CSAGGSAVFKNIQYF.

The genes are TRBV3-1 and TRBJ2-1; 7 bases match TRBD1. The CDR3 is 15 amino acids. Looked up from germline, CDR1 is LGHDT and CDR2 is YNNKEL (reference sequence). The ends lost 4 bases at V and 5 bases at J; junction bases unmatched: 8. CDR3 DNA: TGTGCCAGCAGCCCAACCCAGACAGGGCACAATGAGCAGTTCTTC. Amino acids: CASSPTQTGHNEQFF.

The sample holds a few counts of this clonotype. This chain's CDR3 is CASSRGESTPPFTDTQYF. The CDR3 DNA reads TGCGCCAGCAGCCGGGGGGAGTCTACACCCCCTTTCACAGATACGCAGTATTTT. The chain has TRBV4-1 and TRBJ2-3, with a possible D match to TRBD2 (6 bases). The CDR3 extends over 18 amino acids. With 4 bases removed from V and 2 bases from J, the gap between germline ends came to 22 bases. The germline CDR1 and CDR2 sequences are MGHRA and YSYEKL.

This clonotype was detected a few times. The rearrangement links TRBV5-1 to TRBJ1-1; tentatively, D is TRBD1 (6 bases). V lost 0 bases, J lost 1 base, and 13 bases lay in between. Germline lookup yields CDR1 SGHRS and CDR2 YFSETQ. The length of the CDR3 is 16 residues. Written as DNA, the CDR3 is TGCGCCAGCAGCTTGGCCTATAGGGGGTCGAACACTGAAGCTTTCTTT. Amino acids: CASSLAYRGSNTEAFF.

This clonotype has more than one count but fewer than ten. The rearrangement uses TRBV6-5 and TRBJ2-1; TRBD2 matches at 8 bases. Germline CDR1 and CDR2: MNHEY and SVGAGI. With 4 bases clipped from V and 4 bases from J, the junction kept 9 bases outside the gene matches. There are 16 residues in the CDR3. The CDR3: CASSSASGGPYNEQFF. The CDR3 coding sequence is TGTGCCAGCAGTTCCGCCAGCGGGGGTCCATACAATGAGCAGTTCTTC.

This clonotype was observed a handful of times. The rearrangement links TRBV9 to TRBJ1-6, with D possibly being TRBD1 (5 bases). This CDR3 region has 14 residues. The ends were cut back, 2 bases at V and 8 bases at J, with 11 bases in the middle. Germline loops: CDR1 SGDLS, CDR2 YYNGEE. The CDR3 nucleotides read TGTGCCAGCAGCGTTACAGGTCGCGATTCACCCCTCCACTTT. It is translated as CASSVTGRDSPLHF.

The chain combines TRBV4-1 with TRBJ2-5; 10 bases are a match to TRBD2. The CDR3 consists of 17 residues. V was pared by 0 bases and J by 4 bases, with 8 bases of the junction left unmatched. The germline gives CDR1 MGHRA, CDR2 YSYEKL. In nucleotides, the CDR3 is TGCGCCAGCAGCCAAGATGAGGTAGCGGGGGGTGGAGAGACCCAGTACTTC. It codes for CASSQDEVAGGGETQYF.

This clonotype was seen more than once but under ten times. The V call is TRBV28, the J call TRBJ2-4; 11 bases are a match to TRBD2. V lost 4 bases and J lost 7; bases outside the gene matches: 9. The CDR3 length is 16 residues. CDR1 and CDR2 from the germline V gene are MDHEN and SYDVKM. The chain's CDR3 is CASSSYSGGAFNIQYF. The CDR3 DNA reads as TGTGCCAGCAGTTCTTATAGCGGGGGGGCATTTAACATTCAGTACTTC.

The chain employs TRBV5-4 and TRBJ2-5; 8 bases are shared with TRBD1. The V gene end was trimmed by 8 bases and the J gene end by 4 bases; junction bases not matched to a gene: 13. Germline V gene data show CDR1 as SGHNT and CDR2 as YYREEE (reference sequence). This CDR3 region has 15 residues. CDR3 region: CASSSSQGARETQYF. CDR3 DNA: TGTGCCAGTTCCTCGTCTCAGGGGGCGAGAGAGACCCAGTACTTC.

The chain combines TRBV19 with TRBJ2-2, with D possibly matching TRBD2 (6 bases). Deletions cut 5 bases from V and 7 bases from J, with 11 bases between. The CDR3 covers 13 residues. The germline V gene encodes CDR1 LNHDA and CDR2 SQIVND (reference sequence). CDR3: CASSRGYGGELFF. CDR3 DNA sequence: TGTGCCAGTAGTCGGGGGTATGGCGGGGAGCTGTTTTTT. Full variable domain (outside the CDR3, taken from reference TRBV19 and TRBJ2-2): DGGITQSPKYLFRKEGQNVTLSCEQNLNHDAMYWYRQDPGQGLRLIYYSQIVNDFQKGDIAEGYSVSREKKESFPLTVTSAQKNPTAFYLCASSRGYGGELFFGEGSRLTVL.